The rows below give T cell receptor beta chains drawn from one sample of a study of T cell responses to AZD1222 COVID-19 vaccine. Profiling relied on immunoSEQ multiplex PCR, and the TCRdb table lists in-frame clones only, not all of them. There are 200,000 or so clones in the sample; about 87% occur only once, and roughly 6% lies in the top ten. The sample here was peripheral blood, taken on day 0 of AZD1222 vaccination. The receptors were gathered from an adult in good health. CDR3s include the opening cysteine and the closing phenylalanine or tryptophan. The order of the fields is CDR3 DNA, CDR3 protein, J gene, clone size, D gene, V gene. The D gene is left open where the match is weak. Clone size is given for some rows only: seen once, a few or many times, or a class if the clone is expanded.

TGTGCCAGCAGTGAAGCTCTGACAGGGGGAGATACGCAGTATTTT,CASSEALTGGDTQYF,TRBJ2-3,few,TRBD1,TRBV2
TGTGCCAGCAGCTTAGAGGCGGGGGGGTCCAATGAGCAGTTCTTC,CASSLEAGGSNEQFF,TRBJ2-1,NA,TRBD2,TRBV11-2
TGTGCCAGCAGTGAAGCAGGGGGTGCTGGAAACACCATATATTTT,CASSEAGGAGNTIYF,TRBJ1-3,NA,NA,TRBV2
TGTGCCAGCTCCCGACAGAGCTATAATTCACCCCTCCACTTT,CASSRQSYNSPLHF,TRBJ1-6,NA,NA,TRBV18
TGTGCCAGCAGCCCCTCGAGGACAGGAGGCCTAATAGCAACTAATGAAAAACTGTTTTTT,CASSPSRTGGLIATNEKLFF,TRBJ1-4,NA,TRBD1,TRBV11-3
TGTGCCAGCAGCGTAGGTGGGACTAGCGGGAGTCTGTACTTC,CASSVGGTSGSLYF,TRBJ2-7,NA,TRBD2,TRBV9
TGTGCCTGGAGTGGCAGGGGGGGTTCACCCCTCCACTTT,CAWSGRGGSPLHF,TRBJ1-6,NA,TRBD1,TRBV30
TGTGCCACCAGCAGAGTGAGGGCCAGCGGAACGAACACCGGGGAGCTGTTTTTT,CATSRVRASGTNTGELFF,TRBJ2-2,NA,NA,TRBV15
TGTGCCAGCAGCCGAACGGGGACCGGGGAGCTGTTTTTT,CASSRTGTGELFF,TRBJ2-2,NA,NA,TRBV6-5
TGTGCCAGCAGCCCCACCGAGGCAGTCTCTAACTATGGCTACACCTTC,CASSPTEAVSNYGYTF,TRBJ1-2,NA,NA,TRBV27
TGTGCCAGCACCCCTCGAACTAGCGGGGGTAGAAACATTCAGTACTTC,CASTPRTSGGRNIQYF,TRBJ2-4,once,TRBD2,TRBV27
TGTGCCAGCAGTTCGGGGGGCGGTTTATACGAGCAGTACTTC,CASSSGGGLYEQYF,TRBJ2-7,NA,NA,TRBV28
TGTGCCAGCAGCTGGAATAATTCACCCCTCCACTTT,CASSWNNSPLHF,TRBJ1-6,NA,NA,TRBV7-2
TGTGCCAGCTCACGCGAGACAGGACCCAATCAGCCCCAGCATTTT,CASSRETGPNQPQHF,TRBJ1-5,NA,NA,TRBV18
TGTGCCATAGGGGGCGTGGGAGGGCCGCTTGGGCAGTACTTC,CAIGGVGGPLGQYF,TRBJ2-7,NA,NA,TRBV6-6
TGCGCCAGCAGCCAGTCCCCCGATAGTGATACGCAGTATTTT,CASSQSPDSDTQYF,TRBJ2-3,few,NA,TRBV4-1
TGTGCCAGCAGTTCCGGGACAGCGCAAGAGACCCAGTACTTC,CASSSGTAQETQYF,TRBJ2-5,once,TRBD1,TRBV6-5
TGTGCCAGCAGCCAAGATGCAGCGGGAGGGACCGGGGAGCTGTTTTTT,CASSQDAAGGTGELFF,TRBJ2-2,NA,TRBD2,TRBV4-2
TGTGCCACCAGTGCCCCGCAGGCACCCTACGAGCAGTACTTC,CATSAPQAPYEQYF,TRBJ2-7,NA,NA,TRBV24-1
TGTGCCAGCAGTTTAGGAGGGAAATACACTGAAGCTTTCTTT,CASSLGGKYTEAFF,TRBJ1-1,few,NA,TRBV28
TGCGCCAGCAGCTTTGCGGGCGCCGACTATGGCTACACCTTC,CASSFAGADYGYTF,TRBJ1-2,NA,NA,TRBV5-1
TGTGCCAGCAGTCCGCACCCGGGACAGGGAAATCAGCCCCAGCATTTT,CASSPHPGQGNQPQHF,TRBJ1-5,NA,TRBD1,TRBV6-7
TGTGCCAGCCTGGGCGCCACCGGGGAGCTGTTTTTT,CASLGATGELFF,TRBJ2-2,NA,NA,TRBV12-3/TRBV12-4
TGTGCCAGCAAGGCAGGAAGATGGCAGCCCCAGCATTTT,CASKAGRWQPQHF,TRBJ1-5,NA,NA,TRBV12-3/TRBV12-4
TGTGCCAGCAGCCCGACCGGACCTCCCGGGGAGCTGTTTTTT,CASSPTGPPGELFF,TRBJ2-2,NA,NA,TRBV7-8
TGTGCCAGCTCACCACGCGATATGACAGGGGAAACGTACGAGCAGTACTTC,CASSPRDMTGETYEQYF,TRBJ2-7,NA,TRBD1,TRBV18
TGTGCCAGCGGGAAAAGGACAGGGCCCACAGATACGCAGTATTTT,CASGKRTGPTDTQYF,TRBJ2-3,once,TRBD1,TRBV2
TGTGCCAGCAGCTTAGCCGGACTAGGGTCCCCAGATACGCAGTATTTT,CASSLAGLGSPDTQYF,TRBJ2-3,NA,TRBD2,TRBV11-3
TGTGCCAGCAGAGACGCTAACTATGGCTACACCTTC,CASRDANYGYTF,TRBJ1-2,NA,NA,TRBV7-2
TGTGCCAGTAGTAACCGAGGACGGTATAGCAATCAGCCCCAGCATTTT,CASSNRGRYSNQPQHF,TRBJ1-5,NA,NA,TRBV19
TGCAGCGTAGACAGGGTGAGGGCCGGCTACACCTTC,CSVDRVRAGYTF,TRBJ1-2,NA,TRBD1,TRBV29-1
TGTGCCAGCAGCGTACAGAGCCACTCCTACGAGCAGTACTTC,CASSVQSHSYEQYF,TRBJ2-7,NA,NA,TRBV9
TGTGCCAGCAGCCAAGATTTGACGGGCACTAGCCTTAACGGGTATGAGCAGTTCTTC,CASSQDLTGTSLNGYEQFF,TRBJ2-1,NA,NA,TRBV3-1/TRBV3-2
TGTGCCAGCAGCTTACAGGGGGCGCTGAGCACTGAAGCTTTCTTT,CASSLQGALSTEAFF,TRBJ1-1,NA,TRBD1,TRBV7-8
TGTGCCAGCAGCATCACTAGCAATCAGCCCCAGCATTTT,CASSITSNQPQHF,TRBJ1-5,NA,NA,TRBV28
TGCGCCAGCAGCCAAGATCCCCCTACTGCGGAGCTCTACGAGCAGTACTTC,CASSQDPPTAELYEQYF,TRBJ2-7,NA,NA,TRBV4-1
TGTGCCAGTAGTATAGTCGCTTCGGGCACCGGGGAGCTGTTTTTT,CASSIVASGTGELFF,TRBJ2-2,NA,NA,TRBV19
TGTGCCAGCAGCCCTACTGGCGGGCCCTCCTACGAGCAGTACTTC,CASSPTGGPSYEQYF,TRBJ2-7,NA,NA,TRBV5-6
TGCGCCAGCAGGGTACAGGGGAGTGAAAAACTGTTTTTT,CASRVQGSEKLFF,TRBJ1-4,NA,TRBD1,TRBV5-1
TGTGCCAGCAGTTACTTACGGACAGGGACGAACACTGAAGCTTTCTTT,CASSYLRTGTNTEAFF,TRBJ1-1,NA,TRBD1,TRBV6-5
TGTGCCAGCAGCTTAAGCTCTGGGGCCAACGTCCTGACTTTC,CASSLSSGANVLTF,TRBJ2-6,NA,NA,TRBV7-8
TGTGCCAGCAGCGTAGGGACGGCGGGTGCTGAAGCTTTCTTT,CASSVGTAGAEAFF,TRBJ1-1,once,NA,TRBV6-5
TGTGCCACCAGTGAGGGAGCTAACTATGGCTACACCTTC,CATSEGANYGYTF,TRBJ1-2,NA,NA,TRBV24-1